This entry is about one T cell receptor beta chain. Researchers used genomic DNA as the template to profile TCR beta VDJ and CDR3. TCRdb fed the reads into MiXCR, producing one record per CDR3 protein. The repertoire includes fewer than 300,000 distinct CDR3 sequences, approximately 79% of them detected once, and 35% to 50% sits in the top ten. Trimming at V came to 6 bases and at J to 5 bases, leaving 6 bases not matched to a gene. This CDR3 contains 14 residues. The data were obtained in a study of CD8+CD57+ T cells in acquired aplastic anemia. Only patients with CD8+CD57+ cell expansion on flow cytometry were chosen for sequencing.

This chain joins TRBV12-3 or TRBV12-4 and TRBJ2-5; 10 bases line up with TRBD1. The source material was sorted CD4+, CD8+, or CD8+CD57+ T cells (not recorded which) from PBMCs. The source of this sequence is a human donor with aplastic anemia. Here the CDR3 reads CASSRQGALETQYF. The CDR3 DNA is TGTGCCAGCAGCCGACAGGGGGCCTTGGAGACCCAGTACTTC.